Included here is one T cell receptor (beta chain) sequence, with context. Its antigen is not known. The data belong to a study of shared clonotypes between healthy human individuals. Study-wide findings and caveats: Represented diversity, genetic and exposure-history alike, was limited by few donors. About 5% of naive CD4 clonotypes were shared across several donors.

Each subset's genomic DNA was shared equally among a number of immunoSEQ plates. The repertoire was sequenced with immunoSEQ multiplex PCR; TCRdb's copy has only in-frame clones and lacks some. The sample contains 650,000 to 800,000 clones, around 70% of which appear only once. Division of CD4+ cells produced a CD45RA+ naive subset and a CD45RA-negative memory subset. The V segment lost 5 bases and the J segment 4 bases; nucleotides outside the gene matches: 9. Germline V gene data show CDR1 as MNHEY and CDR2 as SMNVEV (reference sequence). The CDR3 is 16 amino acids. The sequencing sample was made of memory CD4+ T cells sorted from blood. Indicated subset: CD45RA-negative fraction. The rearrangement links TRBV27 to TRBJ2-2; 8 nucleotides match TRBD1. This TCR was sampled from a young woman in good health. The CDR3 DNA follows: TGTGCCAGCAGTGGCCGACAGGGGACGAGCACCGGGGAGCTGTTTTTT. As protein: CASSGRQGTSTGELFF.